This T cell receptor beta chain originates from a study of CD8 T cells in Susac syndrome. On the study more broadly: Patients with Susac syndrome who were sequenced included five or six with active disease and 8 or 9 in remission.

Deletions cut 3 bases from V and 6 bases from J, with 17 bases between. CDR1 and CDR2 from the germline V gene are DFQATT and SNEGSKA (reference sequence). The CDR3 totals 14 residues. TCR beta from blood CD8+ and CD4+ T cells was sequenced. Susac syndrome patients met recently defined diagnostic criteria for definite or probable disease. The CD8+ and CD4+ T cells were negatively isolated, with the TEMRA cells enriched by FACS. When the RNA was reverse transcribed, random hexamers were used with an input of about 0.45 to 1 ug. TCRdb called the immunoSEQ multiplex PCR reads again in MiXCR, with one record for every CDR3 protein. The sample has over 70,000 distinct CDR3 sequences, roughly 95% seen once.

The sequenced sample consisted of CD8+ T cells from PBMCs. The clonotype was recovered from a human donor with Susac syndrome. The chain carries TRBV20-1 and TRBJ1-1; weak D call: TRBD1 (6 bases). In nucleotides, the CDR3 is TGCAGTGCTAGTCCTTTAGGGGGGAGGGCTGAAGCTTTCTTT. As protein: CSASPLGGRAEAFF.